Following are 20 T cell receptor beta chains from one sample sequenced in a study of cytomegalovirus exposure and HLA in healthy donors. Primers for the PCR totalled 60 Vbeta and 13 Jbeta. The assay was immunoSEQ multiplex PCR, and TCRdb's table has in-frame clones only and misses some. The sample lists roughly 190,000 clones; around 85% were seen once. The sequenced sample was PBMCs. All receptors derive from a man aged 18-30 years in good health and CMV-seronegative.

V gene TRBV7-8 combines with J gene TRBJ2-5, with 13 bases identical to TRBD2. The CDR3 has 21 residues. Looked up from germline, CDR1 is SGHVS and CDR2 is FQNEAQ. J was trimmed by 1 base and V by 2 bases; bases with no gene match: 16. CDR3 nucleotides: TGTGCCAGCAGCTTAACGGGGGCACTAGCGGGAGGGCCAATCCTCCAAGAGACCCAGTACTTC. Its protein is CASSLTGALAGGPILQETQYF.

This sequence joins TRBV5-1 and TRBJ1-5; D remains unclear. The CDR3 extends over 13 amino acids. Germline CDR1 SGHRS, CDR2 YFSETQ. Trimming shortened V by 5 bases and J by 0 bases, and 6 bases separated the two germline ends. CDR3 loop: CASSLYSNQPQHF. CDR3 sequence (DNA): TGCGCCAGCAGTCTCTATAGCAATCAGCCCCAGCATTTT.

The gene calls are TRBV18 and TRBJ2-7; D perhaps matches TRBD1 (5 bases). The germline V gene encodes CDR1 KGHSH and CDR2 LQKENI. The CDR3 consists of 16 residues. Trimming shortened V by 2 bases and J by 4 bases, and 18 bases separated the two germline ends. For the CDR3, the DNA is TGTGCCAGCTCACCAACAGTCGGGCAGGGAACTTACGAGCAGTACTTC. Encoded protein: CASSPTVGQGTYEQYF. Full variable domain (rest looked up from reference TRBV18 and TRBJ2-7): NAGVMQNPRHLVRRRGQEARLRCSPMKGHSHVYWYRQLPEEGLKFMVYLQKENIIDESGMPKERFSAEFPKEGPSILRIQQVVRGDSAAYFCASSPTVGQGTYEQYFGPGTRLTVT.

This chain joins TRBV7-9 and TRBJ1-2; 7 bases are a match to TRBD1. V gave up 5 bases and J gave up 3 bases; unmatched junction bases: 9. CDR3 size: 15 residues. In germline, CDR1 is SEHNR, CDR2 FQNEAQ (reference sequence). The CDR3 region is CASSPTGEGYYGYTF. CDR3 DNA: TGTGCCAGCAGCCCCACAGGGGAAGGGTACTATGGCTACACCTTC. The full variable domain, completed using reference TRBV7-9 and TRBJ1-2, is DTGVSQNPRHKITKRGQNVTFRCDPISEHNRLYWYRQTLGQGPEFLTYFQNEAQLEKSRLLSDRFSAERPKGSFSTLEIQRTEQGDSAMYLCASSPTGEGYYGYTFGSGTRLTVV.

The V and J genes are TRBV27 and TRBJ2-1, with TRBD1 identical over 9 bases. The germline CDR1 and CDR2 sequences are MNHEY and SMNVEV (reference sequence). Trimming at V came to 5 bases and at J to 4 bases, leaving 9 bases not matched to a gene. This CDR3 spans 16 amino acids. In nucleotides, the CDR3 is TGTGCCAGCAGTGTACCGAGCGGGACAGGGTACAATGAGCAGTTCTTC. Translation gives CASSVPSGTGYNEQFF.

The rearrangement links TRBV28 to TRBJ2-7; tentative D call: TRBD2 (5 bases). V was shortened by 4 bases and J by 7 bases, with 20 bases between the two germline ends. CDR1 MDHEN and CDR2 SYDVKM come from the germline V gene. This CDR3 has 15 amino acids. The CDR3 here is CASSSSWGSVEEQYF. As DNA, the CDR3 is TGTGCCAGCAGTTCCTCCTGGGGTAGCGTCGAAGAGCAGTACTTC. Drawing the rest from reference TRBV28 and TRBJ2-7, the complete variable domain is DVKVTQSSRYLVKRTGEKVFLECVQDMDHENMFWYRQDPGLGLRLIYFSYDVKMKEKGDIPEGYSVSREKKERFSLILESASTNQTSMYLCASSSSWGSVEEQYFGPGTRLTVT.

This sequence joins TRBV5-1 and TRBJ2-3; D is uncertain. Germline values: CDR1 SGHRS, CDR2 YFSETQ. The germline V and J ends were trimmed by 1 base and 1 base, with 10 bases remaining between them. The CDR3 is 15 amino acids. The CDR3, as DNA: TGCGCCAGCAGCTTGTCGCTATCGGGCACAGATACGCAGTATTTT. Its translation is CASSLSLSGTDTQYF. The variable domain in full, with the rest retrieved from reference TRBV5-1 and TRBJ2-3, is KAGVTQTPRYLIKTRGQQVTLSCSPISGHRSVSWYQQTPGQGLQFLFEYFSETQRNKGNFPGRFSGRQFSNSRSEMNVSTLELGDSALYLCASSLSLSGTDTQYFGPGTRLTVL.

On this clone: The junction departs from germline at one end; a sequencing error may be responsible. The CDR3 DNA reads as TGTGCTAGCAGCTTAGTAGGAGGGTTCGACAATGAGCAGTTCTTC. Encoded protein: CASSLVGGFDNEQFF. The chain recombines TRBV7-7 with TRBJ2-1, with a weak D call TRBD2 (6 bases). CDR3 length: 15 residues. Per germline, CDR1 SSHAT and CDR2 FNYEAQ (reference sequence).

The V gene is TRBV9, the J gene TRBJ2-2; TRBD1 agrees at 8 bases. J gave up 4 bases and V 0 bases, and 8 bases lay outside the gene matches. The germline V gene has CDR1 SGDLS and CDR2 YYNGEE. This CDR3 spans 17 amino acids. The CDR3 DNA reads TGTGCCAGCAGCGTAGAGGGCCACACAGGGGGCACCGGGGAGCTGTTTTTT. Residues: CASSVEGHTGGTGELFF. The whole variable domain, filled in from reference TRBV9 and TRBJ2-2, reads DSGVTQTPKHLITATGQRVTLRCSPRSGDLSVYWYQQSLDQGLQFLIQYYNGEERAKGNILERFSAQQFPDLHSELNLSSLELGDSALYFCASSVEGHTGGTGELFFGEGSRLTVL.

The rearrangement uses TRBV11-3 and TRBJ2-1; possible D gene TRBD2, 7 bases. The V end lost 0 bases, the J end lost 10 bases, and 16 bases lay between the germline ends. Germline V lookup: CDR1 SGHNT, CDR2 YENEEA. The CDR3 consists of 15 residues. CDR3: CASSLEGSGGGEQFF. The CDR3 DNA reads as TGTGCCAGCAGCTTAGAGGGGTCGGGGGGCGGGGAGCAGTTCTTC.

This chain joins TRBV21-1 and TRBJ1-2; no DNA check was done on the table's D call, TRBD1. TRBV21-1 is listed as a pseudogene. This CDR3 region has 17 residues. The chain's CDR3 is CASSKTSQSGGQAGYTF. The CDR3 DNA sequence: TGTGCCAGCAGCAAAACTTCACAATCAGGGGGCCAGGCCGGCTACACCTTC.

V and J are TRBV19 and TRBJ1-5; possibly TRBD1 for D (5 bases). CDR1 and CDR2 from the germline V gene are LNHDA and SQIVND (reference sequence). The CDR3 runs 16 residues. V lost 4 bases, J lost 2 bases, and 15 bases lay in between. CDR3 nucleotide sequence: TGTGCCAGTAGTACTCCACTGGGGGGAGGCAATCAGCCCCAGCATTTT. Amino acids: CASSTPLGGGNQPQHF.

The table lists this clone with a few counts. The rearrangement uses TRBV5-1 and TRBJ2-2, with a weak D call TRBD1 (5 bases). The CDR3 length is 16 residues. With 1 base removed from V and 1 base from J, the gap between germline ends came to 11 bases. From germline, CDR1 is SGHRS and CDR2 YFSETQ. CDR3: CASSLKVQENTGELFF. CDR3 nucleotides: TGCGCCAGCAGCTTGAAGGTACAGGAGAACACCGGGGAGCTGTTTTTT. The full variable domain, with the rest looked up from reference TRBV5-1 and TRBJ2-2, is KAGVTQTPRYLIKTRGQQVTLSCSPISGHRSVSWYQQTPGQGLQFLFEYFSETQRNKGNFPGRFSGRQFSNSRSEMNVSTLELGDSALYLCASSLKVQENTGELFFGEGSRLTVL.

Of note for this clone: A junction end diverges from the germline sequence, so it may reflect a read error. This CDR3 is CASRWGQHYGYTF. The DNA of the CDR3 is TGCGCTAGCCGTTGGGGACAGCATTATGGCTACACCTTC. The rearrangement joins TRBV10-3 to TRBJ1-2, with 7 nucleotides matching TRBD1. Germline V gene data show CDR1 as ENHRY and CDR2 as SYGVKD. The CDR3 has 13 residues.

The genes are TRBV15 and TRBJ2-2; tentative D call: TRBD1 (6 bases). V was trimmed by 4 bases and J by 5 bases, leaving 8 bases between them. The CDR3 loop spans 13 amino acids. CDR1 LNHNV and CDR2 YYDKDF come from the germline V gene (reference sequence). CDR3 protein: CATSKRGTGELFF. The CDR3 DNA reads TGTGCCACCAGCAAGAGGGGGACCGGGGAGCTGTTTTTT. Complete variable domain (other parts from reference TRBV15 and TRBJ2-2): DAMVIQNPRYQVTQFGKPVTLSCSQTLNHNVMYWYQQKSSQAPKLLFHYYDKDFNNEADTPDNFQSRRPNTSFCFLDIRSPGLGDTAMYLCATSKRGTGELFFGEGSRLTVL.

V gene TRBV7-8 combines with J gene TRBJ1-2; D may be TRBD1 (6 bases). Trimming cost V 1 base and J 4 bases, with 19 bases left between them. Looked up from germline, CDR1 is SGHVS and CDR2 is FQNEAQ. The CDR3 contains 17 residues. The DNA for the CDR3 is TGTGCCAGCAGCTTAGGGCCCTTAAGGGGGACAAGCTATGGCTACACCTTC. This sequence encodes CASSLGPLRGTSYGYTF.

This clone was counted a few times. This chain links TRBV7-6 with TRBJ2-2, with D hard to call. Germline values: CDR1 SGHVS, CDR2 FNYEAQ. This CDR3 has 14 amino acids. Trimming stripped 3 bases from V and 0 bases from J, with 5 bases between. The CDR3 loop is CASSFGANTGELFF. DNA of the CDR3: TGTGCCAGCAGCTTCGGAGCGAACACCGGGGAGCTGTTTTTT.

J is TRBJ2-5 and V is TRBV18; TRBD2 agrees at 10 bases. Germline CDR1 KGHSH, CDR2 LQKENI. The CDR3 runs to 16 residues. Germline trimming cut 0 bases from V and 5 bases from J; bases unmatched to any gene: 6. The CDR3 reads CASSPPSGRAGETQYF. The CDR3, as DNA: TGTGCCAGCTCACCACCGAGCGGGAGGGCCGGGGAGACCCAGTACTTC.

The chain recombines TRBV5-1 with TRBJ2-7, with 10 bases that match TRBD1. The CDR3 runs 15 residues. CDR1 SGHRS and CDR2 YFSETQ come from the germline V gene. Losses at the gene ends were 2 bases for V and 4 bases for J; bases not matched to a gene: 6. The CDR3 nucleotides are TGCGCCAGCAGCTTAAACCGGGACAGGGGTTACGAGCAGTACTTC. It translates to CASSLNRDRGYEQYF.

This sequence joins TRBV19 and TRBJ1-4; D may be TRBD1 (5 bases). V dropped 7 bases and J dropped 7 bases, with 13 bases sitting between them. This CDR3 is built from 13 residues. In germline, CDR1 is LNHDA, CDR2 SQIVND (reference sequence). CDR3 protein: CASNAGRGEKLFF. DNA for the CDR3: TGTGCCAGTAACGCAGGGAGGGGTGAAAAACTGTTTTTT.